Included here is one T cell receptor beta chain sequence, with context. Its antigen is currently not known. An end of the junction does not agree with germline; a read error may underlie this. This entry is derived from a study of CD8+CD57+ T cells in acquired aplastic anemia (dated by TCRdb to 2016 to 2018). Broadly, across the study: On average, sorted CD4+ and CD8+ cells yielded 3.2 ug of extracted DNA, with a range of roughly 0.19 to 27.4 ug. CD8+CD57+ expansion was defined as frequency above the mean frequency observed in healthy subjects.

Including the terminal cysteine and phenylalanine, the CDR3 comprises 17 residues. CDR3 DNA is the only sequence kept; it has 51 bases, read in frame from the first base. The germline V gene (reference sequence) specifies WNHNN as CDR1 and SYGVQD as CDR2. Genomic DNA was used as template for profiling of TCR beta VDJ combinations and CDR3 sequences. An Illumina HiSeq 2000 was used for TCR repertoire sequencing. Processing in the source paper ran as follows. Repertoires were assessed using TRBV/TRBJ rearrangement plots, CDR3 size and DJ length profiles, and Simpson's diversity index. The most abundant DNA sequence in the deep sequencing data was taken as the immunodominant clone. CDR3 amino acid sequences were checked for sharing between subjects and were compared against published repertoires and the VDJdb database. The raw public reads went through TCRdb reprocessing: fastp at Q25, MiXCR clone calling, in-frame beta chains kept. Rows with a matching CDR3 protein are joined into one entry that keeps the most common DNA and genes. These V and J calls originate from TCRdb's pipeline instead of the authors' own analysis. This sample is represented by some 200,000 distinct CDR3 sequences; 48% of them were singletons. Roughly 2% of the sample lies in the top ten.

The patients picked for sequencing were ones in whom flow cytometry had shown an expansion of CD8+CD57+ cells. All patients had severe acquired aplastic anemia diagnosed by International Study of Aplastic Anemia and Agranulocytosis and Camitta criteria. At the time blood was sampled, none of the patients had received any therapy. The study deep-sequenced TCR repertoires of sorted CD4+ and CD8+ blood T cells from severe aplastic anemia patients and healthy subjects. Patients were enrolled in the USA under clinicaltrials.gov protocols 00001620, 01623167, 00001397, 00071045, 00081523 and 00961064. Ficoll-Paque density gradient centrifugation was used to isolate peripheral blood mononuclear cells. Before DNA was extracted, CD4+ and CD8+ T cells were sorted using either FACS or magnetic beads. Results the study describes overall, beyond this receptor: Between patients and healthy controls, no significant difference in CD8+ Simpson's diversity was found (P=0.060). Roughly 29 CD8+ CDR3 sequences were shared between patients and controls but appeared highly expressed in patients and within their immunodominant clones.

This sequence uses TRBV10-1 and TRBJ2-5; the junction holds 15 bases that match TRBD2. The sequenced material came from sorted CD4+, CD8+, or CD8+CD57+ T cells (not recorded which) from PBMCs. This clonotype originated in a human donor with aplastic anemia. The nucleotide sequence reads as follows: TGCGCCAGCAGTGGATCCGGGACTAGCGGGAGGTGGGAGACCCAGCACTTC. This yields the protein CASSGSGTSGRWETQHF.